The 7 T cell receptor beta chains below all came from one sample that was sequenced in a study of blood T cell repertoires in COVID-19. Clones were read by immunoSEQ multiplex PCR, and TCRdb kept only the in-frame ones, dropping some. Of approximately 240,000 clones detected, around 90% appear once; the ten largest clones hold about 0.8%. Sequencing was performed on peripheral blood. The receptors derive from a man aged 30-40 years with COVID-19, enrolled during active disease.

Details on this clone: Other DNA sequences in the sample encode the same CDR3. The chain is built from TRBV6-6 and TRBJ1-5; D unclear. In germline, CDR1 is MNHNY, CDR2 SVGAGI (reference sequence). The CDR3 loop spans 12 amino acids. The V gene lost 5 bases and the J gene lost 6 bases, with 8 bases spanning the gap. The CDR3, as DNA: TGTGCCAGCAGTACCGACACTCAGCCCCAGCATTTT. Amino acid sequence: CASSTDTQPQHF.

The CDR3 sequence is CASSYGAANTDTQYF. DNA of the CDR3: TGTGCCAGCAGTTACGGAGCGGCCAACACAGATACGCAGTATTTT. The rearrangement joins TRBV6-5 to TRBJ2-3, with a weak D call TRBD2 (5 bases). This CDR3 contains 15 residues. Deletions cut 2 bases from V and 2 bases from J, with 11 bases between. Germline CDR1 is MNHEY and CDR2 is SVGAGI.

About this clone itself: Other DNA variants within this sample encode the same CDR3. V is TRBV3-1 (or the pseudogene TRBV3-2) and J is TRBJ1-1; no clear D. Germline CDR1 is LGHDT and CDR2 is YNNKEL (reference sequence). V was cut by 1 base and J by 1 base, with 7 bases left in between. The CDR3 is 14 residues long. CDR3 sequence: CASSQGRGNTEAFF. Written as DNA, the CDR3 is TGTGCCAGCAGCCAAGGTCGCGGGAACACTGAAGCTTTCTTT.

The rearrangement joins TRBV24-1 to TRBJ2-1; D perhaps matches TRBD1 (5 bases). The germline CDR1 and CDR2 sequences are KGHDR and SFDVKD. Trimming shortened V by 5 bases and J by 6 bases, and 7 bases separated the two germline ends. The CDR3 loop spans 12 amino acids. In DNA form, the CDR3 reads TGTGCCACCAGTGGGCAGGGCAATGAGCAGTTCTTC. This translates into CATSGQGNEQFF.

This chain joins TRBV6-5 and TRBJ2-5; D is perhaps TRBD1 (5 bases). CDR3 length equals 15 residues. Trimming shortened V by 7 bases and J by 0 bases, and 15 bases separated the two germline ends. Germline V gives CDR1 MNHEY, CDR2 SVGAGI. CDR3 sequence: CASTHETAYQETQYF. The CDR3 DNA reads as TGTGCCAGCACCCATGAGACAGCCTACCAAGAGACCCAGTACTTC.

The DNA of the CDR3 is TGCGCCAGCAGGGAAGTTGGGCCAGGGGCCCACACTGAAGCTTTCTTT. Translation gives CASREVGPGAHTEAFF. The rearrangement uses TRBV5-1 and TRBJ1-1, with D possibly being TRBD1 (6 bases). This CDR3 is 16 amino acids long. Trimming took off 5 bases at V and 3 bases at J, with 20 bases between the two ends. Germline CDR1 SGHRS, CDR2 YFSETQ.

The chain is built from TRBV5-5 and TRBJ2-1; TRBD1 aligns across 9 bases. Germline CDR1 SGHKS, CDR2 YYEKEE (reference sequence). V was pared by 0 bases and J by 2 bases, with 9 bases of the junction left unmatched. The CDR3 contains 18 residues. CDR3 DNA sequence: TGTGCCAGCAGCTTGGTATTGGGACAGGGAGTGGCCTACAATGAGCAGTTCTTC. Residues: CASSLVLGQGVAYNEQFF.